The rows below give T cell receptor beta chains drawn from one sample of a study of CD8+CD57+ T cells in acquired aplastic anemia. A single record per CDR3 protein comes from TCRdb applying MiXCR to the reads. The sample lists approximately 470,000 distinct CDR3 sequences, around 33% occurring once. The specimen was sorted CD4+, CD8+, or CD8+CD57+ T cells (not recorded which) from PBMCs. These receptors all come from a human donor with aplastic anemia. The CDR3 runs from the conserved cysteine through the conserved F or W. The D gene is left open where the match is weak. Clone size appears in some rows only: once, few, many, or a class for an expanded clone.

clone_size	v_call	j_call	d_call	cdr3_nt	cdr3_aa
few	TRBV4-1	TRBJ1-1	TRBD1	TGCGCCAGCAGTCAGACCGGGACAGACCCTTTTGTTGCTTTCTTT	CASSQTGTDPFVAFF
many	TRBV10-3	TRBJ2-5	.	TGTGCCATCAGTCCTGGGGGCAGTTCGGGCGTCGGAGAGACCCAGTACTTC	CAISPGGSSGVGETQYF
many	TRBV10-3	TRBJ2-7	TRBD1	TGTGCCATCAGTGAGCAGGGGGTGGCCTACGAGCAGTACTTC	CAISEQGVAYEQYF
few	TRBV6-1	TRBJ1-2	TRBD1	TGTGCCAGCAGTAGGTCGACAGGGCTCAATGGCTACACCTTC	CASSRSTGLNGYTF
few	TRBV29-1	TRBJ1-3	TRBD1	TGCAGCATCGATTCGACAGGGACTGGAAACACCATATATTTT	CSIDSTGTGNTIYF
.	TRBV29-1	TRBJ1-2	.	TGCAGCTTGGGTGGGAATGAGAACTATGGCTACACCTTC	CSLGGNENYGYTF
.	TRBV20-1	TRBJ1-6	.	TGCAGTGCTAGAGCGGGGGCAAGTAATTCACCCCTCCACTTT	CSARAGASNSPLHF
.	TRBV6-1	TRBJ2-3	.	TGTGCCAGCACCTCAAAATCGGATACGCAGTATTTT	CASTSKSDTQYF
.	TRBV2	TRBJ2-1	.	TGTGCCAGCCGTGTAGAGGCGTACAATGAGCAGTTCTTC	CASRVEAYNEQFF
many	TRBV7-2	TRBJ2-3	TRBD2	TGTGCCAGCAGCTTGAGCGGGGGATCAGATACGCAGTATTTT	CASSLSGGSDTQYF
few	TRBV10-3	TRBJ1-5	TRBD1	TGTGCCAGCAGTTACGGACAGGGGCGACTTCAAAGCAATCAGCCCCAGCATTTT	CASSYGQGRLQSNQPQHF
.	TRBV24-1	TRBJ2-7	TRBD1	TGTGCCACCAGTAGAGACCAGGGGGCCTACGAGCAGTACTTC	CATSRDQGAYEQYF
many	TRBV12-3/TRBV12-4	TRBJ1-2	TRBD1	TGTGCCAGCAGTTCCAGAGGACAGGGCTATGGCTACACCTTC	CASSSRGQGYGYTF
.	TRBV6-1	TRBJ2-7	TRBD1	TGTGCCAGCAGTGAAGCCACGGGACAGGGTCTCTACGAGCAGTACTTC	CASSEATGQGLYEQYF
.	TRBV10-3	TRBJ1-2	.	TGTGCCATCAGGTTTCAGGAGTCGGGCTATGGCTACACCTTC	CAIRFQESGYGYTF
many	TRBV7-3	TRBJ2-5	.	TGTGCCAGCAGCTTTCAGGGGGAGACCCAGTACTTC	CASSFQGETQYF
medium-sized	TRBV15	TRBJ1-2	.	TGTGCCACCAGCAGGCACGGGGGCGCGGGAAACTATGGCTACACCTTC	CATSRHGGAGNYGYTF
few	TRBV20-1	TRBJ1-1	.	TGCAGTGCTAGAGCTTTTGAGGGATGGGGGAACGTTGAAGCTTTCTTT	CSARAFEGWGNVEAFF
.	TRBV19	TRBJ2-1	.	TGTGCCAGTAGCGGGGACCGTCCTGAGCAGTTCTTC	CASSGDRPEQFF
.	TRBV10-3	TRBJ1-1	TRBD1	TGTGCCATCAGTAAGGGGACAGGGAACACTGAAGCTTTCTTT	CAISKGTGNTEAFF
many	TRBV9	TRBJ1-3	TRBD1	TGTGCCAGCAGCAAAGGACAGGGCACCATATATTTT	CASSKGQGTIYF
few	TRBV5-1	TRBJ2-2	TRBD1	TGCGCCAGCAGCTTGGTGGACAGGGGATCCGGGGAGCTGTTTTTT	CASSLVDRGSGELFF
many	TRBV5-1	TRBJ1-6	.	TGCGCCAGCAGCTTGACGGGTAACAATAATTCACCCCTCCACTTT	CASSLTGNNNSPLHF
few	TRBV5-1	TRBJ2-1	TRBD2	TGCGCCAGCAGCTTGGCGGCTAGCGGGAACAATGAGCAGTTCTTC	CASSLAASGNNEQFF
few	TRBV5-1	TRBJ2-5	.	TGCGCCAGCAGCTCTCCTGGGGGTCAACAAGAGACCCAGTACTTC	CASSSPGGQQETQYF
few	TRBV11-2	TRBJ2-1	.	TGTGCCAGCAGGAAGTTGGGGGCCTCCTACAATGAGCAGTTCTTC	CASRKLGASYNEQFF
.	TRBV15	TRBJ1-2	.	TGTGCCACCAGCACCCTCACGACAGCGACCTATGGCTACACCTTC	CATSTLTTATYGYTF
few	TRBV14	TRBJ1-6	.	TGTGCCAGCAGAAGCGAAAGCTCCTATAATTCACCCCTCCACTTT	CASRSESSYNSPLHF
many	TRBV29-1	TRBJ1-1	TRBD1	TGCAGTTACAGGGGACAAGGCACTGAAGCTTTCTTT	CSYRGQGTEAFF
many	TRBV20-1	TRBJ1-2	.	TGCAGTGCCCCCCGTGCAGATAGAAACGGCTACACCTTC	CSAPRADRNGYTF
few	TRBV6-5	TRBJ2-1	.	TGTGCCAGCAGTCATAGACGGAGCAATGAGCAGTTCTTC	CASSHRRSNEQFF
.	TRBV20-1	TRBJ1-2	.	TGCAGTGCTAGAGCAGGGGATGGCTACACCTTC	CSARAGDGYTF